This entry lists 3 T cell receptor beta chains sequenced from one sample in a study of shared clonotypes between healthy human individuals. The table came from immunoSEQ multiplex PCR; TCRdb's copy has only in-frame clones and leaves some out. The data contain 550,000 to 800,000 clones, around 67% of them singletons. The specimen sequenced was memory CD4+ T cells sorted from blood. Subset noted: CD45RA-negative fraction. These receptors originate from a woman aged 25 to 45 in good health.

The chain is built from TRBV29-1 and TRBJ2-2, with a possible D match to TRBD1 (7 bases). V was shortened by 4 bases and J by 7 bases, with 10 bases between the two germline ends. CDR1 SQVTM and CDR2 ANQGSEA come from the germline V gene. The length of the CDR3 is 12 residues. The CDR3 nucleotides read TGCAGCGTTGGACAGGGAGGCGGGGAGCTGTTTTTT. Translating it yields CSVGQGGGELFF.

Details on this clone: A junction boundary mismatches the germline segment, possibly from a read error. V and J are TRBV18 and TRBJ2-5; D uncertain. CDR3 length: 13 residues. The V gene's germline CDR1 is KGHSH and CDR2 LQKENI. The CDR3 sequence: CASSTPSQETQYF. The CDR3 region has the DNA TGTGCCAGCTCAACACCGAGCCAAGAGACCCAGTACTTC.

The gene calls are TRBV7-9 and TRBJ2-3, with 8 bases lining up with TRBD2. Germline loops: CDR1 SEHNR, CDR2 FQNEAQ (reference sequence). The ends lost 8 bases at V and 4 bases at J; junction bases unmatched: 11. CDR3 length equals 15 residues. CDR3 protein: CASGLDGRDADTQYF. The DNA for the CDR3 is TGTGCCAGCGGGCTTGACGGGAGGGACGCAGATACGCAGTATTTT. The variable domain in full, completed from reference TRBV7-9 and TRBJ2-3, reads DTGVSQNPRHKITKRGQNVTFRCDPISEHNRLYWYRQTLGQGPEFLTYFQNEAQLEKSRLLSDRFSAERPKGSFSTLEIQRTEQGDSAMYLCASGLDGRDADTQYFGPGTRLTVL.